This is a list of T cell receptor beta chains from one sample in a study of blood T cell repertoires in COVID-19. Profiled with immunoSEQ multiplex PCR; TCRdb holds only in-frame clones, not every one. The sample shows about 100,000 clones, approximately 87% of them seen only once. The material sequenced was peripheral blood. The receptor set was obtained from a human donor in a cohort sampled during active COVID-19. Each CDR3 is given with its conserved first and last residue. Fields, in order: J gene, D gene, V gene, clone size, CDR3 DNA, CDR3 protein. The D gene is left open where the match is weak. Expanded clones are given a class, and other clones once, few, many or no size at all.

j_gene: TRBJ2-7; d_gene: TRBD2; v_gene: TRBV19; abundance: -; CDR3nt: TGTGCCAGTAGTACTGGACTAGCTCCCTACGAGCAGTACTTC; CDR3aa: CASSTGLAPYEQYF
j_gene: TRBJ1-1; d_gene: TRBD1; v_gene: TRBV29-1; abundance: -; CDR3nt: TGCAGCGGCCGGGACAGTGAACGAACGGACACTGAAGCTTTCTTT; CDR3aa: CSGRDSERTDTEAFF
j_gene: TRBJ1-4; d_gene: TRBD1; v_gene: TRBV4-1; abundance: -; CDR3nt: TGCGCCAGCAGCCAACGAGACAGGGGAGAAGAAGAAAAACTGTTTTTT; CDR3aa: CASSQRDRGEEEKLFF
j_gene: TRBJ2-3; d_gene: TRBD2; v_gene: TRBV11-2; abundance: once; CDR3nt: TGTGCCAGCAGGATTAGCGGGTCTGCAGATACGCAGTATTTT; CDR3aa: CASRISGSADTQYF
j_gene: TRBJ2-3; d_gene: TRBD1; v_gene: TRBV5-8; abundance: -; CDR3nt: TGTGCCAGCAGCTTGCGGCAGGGGGTAATAGATACGCAGTATTTT; CDR3aa: CASSLRQGVIDTQYF
j_gene: TRBJ2-4; d_gene: TRBD2; v_gene: TRBV19; abundance: -; CDR3nt: TGTGCCAGTAAAGGAAGCGGGGGGGCCAAAAACATTCAGTACTTC; CDR3aa: CASKGSGGAKNIQYF
j_gene: TRBJ2-7; d_gene: TRBD1; v_gene: TRBV6-6; abundance: few; CDR3nt: TGTGCCAGCAGTTACGAGACAGGGGGCTACGAGCAGTACTTC; CDR3aa: CASSYETGGYEQYF
j_gene: TRBJ1-6; d_gene: TRBD1; v_gene: TRBV7-2; abundance: -; CDR3nt: TGTGCCAGCAGCCGCCCCCGTGGACAGGGAAAAAATAATTCACCCCTCCACTTT; CDR3aa: CASSRPRGQGKNNSPLHF
j_gene: TRBJ2-7; d_gene: TRBD2; v_gene: TRBV6-2/TRBV6-3; abundance: -; CDR3nt: TGTGCCAGCAGTTCGGGACTAGCTGACTACGAGCAGTACTTC; CDR3aa: CASSSGLADYEQYF
j_gene: TRBJ2-3; d_gene: TRBD2; v_gene: TRBV7-2; abundance: -; CDR3nt: TGTGCCAGCAGCTTAGCACCCGGGAGGGATACGCAGTATTTT; CDR3aa: CASSLAPGRDTQYF
j_gene: TRBJ2-2; d_gene: TRBD1; v_gene: TRBV16; abundance: -; CDR3nt: TGTGCCAGCAGCCAATCGCGGACAGGGATTACCGGGGAGCTGTTTTTT; CDR3aa: CASSQSRTGITGELFF
j_gene: TRBJ2-7; d_gene: TRBD1; v_gene: TRBV7-9; abundance: -; CDR3nt: TGTGCCAGCAGTAAGACAGGGTTACTCTCCTACGAGCAGTACTTC; CDR3aa: CASSKTGLLSYEQYF
j_gene: TRBJ2-6; d_gene: TRBD1; v_gene: TRBV3-1/TRBV3-2; abundance: -; CDR3nt: TGTGCCAGCAGCCAGGGACAGGGACTATATGGGGCCAACGTCCTGACTTTC; CDR3aa: CASSQGQGLYGANVLTF
j_gene: TRBJ1-3; d_gene: -; v_gene: TRBV3-1/TRBV3-2; abundance: -; CDR3nt: TGTGCCAGCAGCCAAGAACGGGGAACTGGAAACACCATATATTTT; CDR3aa: CASSQERGTGNTIYF
j_gene: TRBJ2-1; d_gene: TRBD2; v_gene: TRBV7-2; abundance: few; CDR3nt: TGTGCCAGCAGCTTCCGACTAGCGGGGGTATACAATGAGCAGTTCTTC; CDR3aa: CASSFRLAGVYNEQFF
j_gene: TRBJ2-1; d_gene: TRBD2; v_gene: TRBV7-2; abundance: -; CDR3nt: TGTGCCAGCAACCCTAGGGGCGGGGGGGCCTACAATGAGCAGTTCTTC; CDR3aa: CASNPRGGGAYNEQFF
j_gene: TRBJ2-5; d_gene: TRBD1; v_gene: TRBV5-8; abundance: few; CDR3nt: TGTGCCAGCAGTCCCGGACAGGGGGCGTTGGAGACCCAGTACTTC; CDR3aa: CASSPGQGALETQYF
j_gene: TRBJ2-5; d_gene: -; v_gene: TRBV15; abundance: -; CDR3nt: TGTGCCACCAGCAGCAGCGGACCGGGGACCCAGTACTTC; CDR3aa: CATSSSGPGTQYF
j_gene: TRBJ1-3; d_gene: -; v_gene: TRBV9; abundance: -; CDR3nt: TGTGCCAGCAGCGTAGCTACCGGTTACCCATCCTCTGGAAACACCATATATTTT; CDR3aa: CASSVATGYPSSGNTIYF
j_gene: TRBJ1-1; d_gene: -; v_gene: TRBV18; abundance: -; CDR3nt: TGTGCCAGCTCACCACGGCGGCAGGGTGGTGCTGAAGCTTTCTTT; CDR3aa: CASSPRRQGGAEAFF
j_gene: TRBJ1-6; d_gene: -; v_gene: TRBV3-1/TRBV3-2; abundance: -; CDR3nt: TGTGCCAGCGGACATGATTCACCCCTCCACTTT; CDR3aa: CASGHDSPLHF
j_gene: TRBJ1-4; d_gene: TRBD1; v_gene: TRBV18; abundance: -; CDR3nt: TGTGCCAGCTCGTCGGACAGGGGAACTAATGAAAAACTGTTTTTT; CDR3aa: CASSSDRGTNEKLFF
j_gene: TRBJ2-1; d_gene: TRBD2; v_gene: TRBV5-1; abundance: -; CDR3nt: TGCGCCAGCAGCTGGCGGGCTAGCGGGGAGAGCTCCTACAATGAGCAGTTCTTC; CDR3aa: CASSWRASGESSYNEQFF
j_gene: TRBJ2-1; d_gene: TRBD1; v_gene: TRBV5-1; abundance: -; CDR3nt: TGCGCCAGCAGCTTCGGGACAGGTAATAGTGAGCAGTTCTTC; CDR3aa: CASSFGTGNSEQFF
j_gene: TRBJ1-2; d_gene: -; v_gene: TRBV29-1; abundance: -; CDR3nt: TGCAGCGTTGAAGTCCGGTCAGGACAGAACTATGGCTACACCTTC; CDR3aa: CSVEVRSGQNYGYTF
j_gene: TRBJ2-3; d_gene: -; v_gene: TRBV21-1; abundance: -; CDR3nt: TGTGCCAGCAGCCCCCGACAGGGGTCAACAGATACGCAGTATTTT; CDR3aa: CASSPRQGSTDTQYF
j_gene: TRBJ2-4; d_gene: -; v_gene: TRBV6-5; abundance: -; CDR3nt: TGTGCCAGCAGTTCCTCCCGCGGGAACATTCAGTACTTC; CDR3aa: CASSSSRGNIQYF
j_gene: TRBJ2-3; d_gene: -; v_gene: TRBV7-9; abundance: -; CDR3nt: TGTGCCAGCAGCAGAGGCGACTACACAGATACGCAGTATTTT; CDR3aa: CASSRGDYTDTQYF
j_gene: TRBJ1-1; d_gene: -; v_gene: TRBV18; abundance: -; CDR3nt: TGTGCCAGCTCACCCACTACGGGGGGGAGCACTGAAGCTTTCTTT; CDR3aa: CASSPTTGGSTEAFF
j_gene: TRBJ2-1; d_gene: TRBD1; v_gene: TRBV12-5; abundance: -; CDR3nt: TGTGCTAGTGGTTCGCCTCCGGGACAGGGATACAATGAGCAGCTCTTC; CDR3aa: CASGSPPGQGYNEQLF
j_gene: TRBJ1-3; d_gene: -; v_gene: TRBV6-5; abundance: -; CDR3nt: TGTGCCTCCTGCCGGGCGGGTCCTGGAAACACCATATATTTT; CDR3aa: CASCRAGPGNTIYF
j_gene: TRBJ2-3; d_gene: -; v_gene: TRBV7-2; abundance: -; CDR3nt: TGTGCCAGCAGCTCAGGGGGCGGGGGGGCTAGCACAGATACGCAGTATTTT; CDR3aa: CASSSGGGGASTDTQYF
j_gene: TRBJ1-1; d_gene: -; v_gene: TRBV5-8; abundance: -; CDR3nt: TGTGCCAGCAGCCGGAGTGTAGGAATGAACACTGAAGCTTTCTTT; CDR3aa: CASSRSVGMNTEAFF
j_gene: TRBJ2-1; d_gene: -; v_gene: TRBV19; abundance: -; CDR3nt: TGTGCCAGTAGGGGGGCGCCGAGCAATGAGCAGTTCTTC; CDR3aa: CASRGAPSNEQFF
j_gene: TRBJ2-2; d_gene: TRBD2; v_gene: TRBV4-3; abundance: -; CDR3nt: TGCGCCAGCAGCCAAGATCGGGCGCTAGCGGGAGAGCCCGGGGAGCTGTTTTTT; CDR3aa: CASSQDRALAGEPGELFF
j_gene: TRBJ1-2; d_gene: TRBD1; v_gene: TRBV12-5; abundance: -; CDR3nt: TGTGCTAGTGGTTTGGGGGGGACAGGGGCTGGCTACACCTTC; CDR3aa: CASGLGGTGAGYTF
j_gene: TRBJ2-1; d_gene: TRBD2; v_gene: TRBV5-1; abundance: -; CDR3nt: TGCGCCAGCAGCTTCGAGTCACTAGCGGGAGGGTATGAGCAGTTCTTC; CDR3aa: CASSFESLAGGYEQFF
j_gene: TRBJ2-5; d_gene: -; v_gene: TRBV6-2/TRBV6-3; abundance: -; CDR3nt: TGTGCCAGCAGTTACACGACAGTGGAGACCCAGTACTTC; CDR3aa: CASSYTTVETQYF
j_gene: TRBJ2-1; d_gene: TRBD1; v_gene: TRBV18; abundance: -; CDR3nt: TGTGCCAGCTCAGGACAGGGGTCGATTAATGAGCAGTTCTTC; CDR3aa: CASSGQGSINEQFF
j_gene: TRBJ2-2; d_gene: TRBD1; v_gene: TRBV5-1; abundance: -; CDR3nt: TGCGCCAGCAAAAGGGGGCAGGACACCGGGGAGCTGTTTTTT; CDR3aa: CASKRGQDTGELFF
j_gene: TRBJ2-1; d_gene: TRBD2; v_gene: TRBV2; abundance: -; CDR3nt: TGTGCCAGCAGTGTACGACCCCCGCCTCGAGCGGGAGGTGACGATGAGCAGTTCTTC; CDR3aa: CASSVRPPPRAGGDDEQFF
j_gene: TRBJ1-6; d_gene: -; v_gene: TRBV13; abundance: few; CDR3nt: TGTGCCAGCAGTACAGGGTCATATAATTCACCCCTCCACTTT; CDR3aa: CASSTGSYNSPLHF